These 10 T cell receptor beta chains were sequenced from one sample in a study of blood T cell repertoires in COVID-19. Sequenced by immunoSEQ multiplex PCR; TCRdb stores in-frame clones only, minus some. The repertoire consists of approximately 50,000 clones, with roughly 78% occurring once and the leading ten covering roughly 25%. The sample taken for sequencing was peripheral blood. The source of these receptors is a man aged 65 to 79 with acute or convalescent COVID-19.

Only one count was recorded for this clone. The CDR3 DNA follows: TGTGCCACCAAGGGTGGGTTGACAGATAGCAATCAGCCCCAGCATTTT. Its translation: CATKGGLTDSNQPQHF. V gene TRBV2 combines with J gene TRBJ1-5; possible D gene TRBD1, 5 bases. The germline V and J ends were trimmed by 10 bases and 0 bases, with 19 bases remaining between them. The V gene's germline CDR1 is SNHLY and CDR2 FYNNEI. The CDR3 spans 16 residues.

This clone was found a few times. V and J are TRBV5-1 and TRBJ1-1; D unresolved. The V gene's germline CDR1 is SGHRS and CDR2 YFSETQ. Trimming removed 4 bases at V and 1 base at J, with 14 bases between. CDR3 size: 15 residues. The CDR3 DNA is TGCGCCAGCAGCCCTCAGTGGGCTGGGAACACTGAAGCTTTCTTT. This translates into CASSPQWAGNTEAFF.

V and J are TRBV7-8 and TRBJ2-5; 8 bases agree with TRBD1. The CDR3 length is 15 residues. The germline V gene has CDR1 SGHVS and CDR2 FQNEAQ. Trimming cost V 1 base and J 2 bases; bases outside gene matches: 3. The CDR3 DNA sequence: TGTGCCAGCAGCTTAGAACAGGGGGAGCAAGAGACCCAGTACTTC. It yields the protein CASSLEQGEQETQYF.

This sequence joins TRBV21-1 and TRBJ2-7; TRBD1, the table's D call, lacks a check against the DNA. TRBV21-1 is a known pseudogene. The CDR3 is 16 residues long. The CDR3 nucleotides read TGTGCCAGCAGCAATTGCCCTGGCAGGCCAAATTACGAGCAGTACTTC. This translates into CASSNCPGRPNYEQYF.

The chain uses TRBV9 and TRBJ1-1; D gene unclear. The CDR3 loop spans 15 amino acids. V lost 0 bases and J 8 bases, leaving 17 bases between the germline ends. Looked up from germline, CDR1 is SGDLS and CDR2 is YYNGEE. The CDR3 sequence is CASSVDLQPKGEAFF. The CDR3 nucleotides read TGTGCCAGCAGCGTAGATCTACAGCCTAAAGGCGAAGCTTTCTTT.

J is TRBJ1-1 and V is TRBV19; 7 bases align to TRBD1. V trimming: 0 bases; J trimming: 3 bases; junction bases outside the gene matches: 7. The germline V gene has CDR1 LNHDA and CDR2 SQIVND (reference sequence). This CDR3 contains 16 residues. This CDR3 reads CASSIDHVQGYTEAFF. The CDR3 nucleotides read TGTGCCAGTAGTATAGATCACGTACAGGGGTACACTGAAGCTTTCTTT.

The chain carries TRBV30 and TRBJ2-5; 8 nucleotides agree with TRBD2. The CDR3 extends over 15 amino acids. V lost 2 bases, J lost 4 bases, and 9 bases stayed unmatched. Germline loops: CDR1 GTSNPN, CDR2 SVGIG (reference sequence). CDR3 residues: CAWSSRLAFTETQYF. The DNA for the CDR3 is TGTGCCTGGAGTTCCCGACTAGCGTTCACAGAGACCCAGTACTTC.

This clone appeared once. The chain combines TRBV6-1 with TRBJ2-2; no clear D. CDR3 size: 14 residues. The V gene's germline CDR1 is MNHNS and CDR2 SASEGT. V was shortened by 1 base and J by 2 bases, with 5 bases between the two germline ends. This chain's CDR3 is CASSEGLNTGELFF. The CDR3 bases are TGTGCCAGCAGTGAAGGACTCAACACCGGGGAGCTGTTTTTT.

CDR3 in amino acids: CASSFGRGRTYEQYF. The CDR3 coding sequence is TGTGCCAGCAGTTTTGGCAGGGGGCGAACGTACGAGCAGTACTTC. The chain uses TRBV28 and TRBJ2-7; 8 bases agree with TRBD1. This CDR3 comprises 15 residues. The J segment lost 4 bases and the V segment lost 3 bases, leaving 8 bases of the junction unmatched. Per the germline V gene, CDR1 is MDHEN and CDR2 is SYDVKM.

The chain recombines TRBV6-5 with TRBJ2-3; 14 nucleotides line up with TRBD2. Germline loops: CDR1 MNHEY, CDR2 SVGAGI. This CDR3 contains 15 residues. V trimming: 8 bases; J trimming: 1 base; junction bases outside the gene matches: 2. For the CDR3, the DNA is TGTGCCAGCGGGGGACTAGCGGGGGGCACAGATACGCAGTATTTT. Its protein is CASGGLAGGTDTQYF.